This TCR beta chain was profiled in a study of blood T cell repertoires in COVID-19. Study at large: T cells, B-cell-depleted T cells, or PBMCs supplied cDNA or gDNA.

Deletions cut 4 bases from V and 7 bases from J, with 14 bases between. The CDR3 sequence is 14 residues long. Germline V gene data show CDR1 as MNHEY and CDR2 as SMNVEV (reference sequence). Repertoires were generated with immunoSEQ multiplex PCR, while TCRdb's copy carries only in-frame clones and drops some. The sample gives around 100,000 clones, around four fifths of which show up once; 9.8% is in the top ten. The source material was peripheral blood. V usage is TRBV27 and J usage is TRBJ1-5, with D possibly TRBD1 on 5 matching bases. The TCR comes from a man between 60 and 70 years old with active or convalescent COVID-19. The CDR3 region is CASSSFGGGQPQHF. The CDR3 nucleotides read TGTGCCAGCAGTTCCTTCGGGGGTGGACAGCCCCAGCATTTT.